Here is one T cell receptor (beta chain) with its context. Its binding antigen is unknown. No much larger clone exists at a distance of one base, and base qualities are not known. The donors were healthy, HIV-negative adults with no recently reported acute infections or vaccinations. Only Caucasian adults living in Nashville, Tennessee, USA were represented among the donors. CD4+ T cells were enriched through magnetic negative selection, after which naive cells were positively selected on CD45RA and the remaining negative fraction served as the memory subset. After blood collection by leukapheresis, PBMCs were isolated using Ficoll-Histopaque density gradient centrifugation and then cryopreserved in the vapor phase of liquid nitrogen. Purity and quantity of every magnetically sorted T cell population were checked by analytical flow cytometry. From each sorted fraction, genomic DNA was isolated and quantified by UV absorbance on a Nanodrop 2000c.

This specimen belongs to a study of shared clonotypes between healthy human individuals (TCRdb year 2020). Turning to the overall study: The cohort included three men and a couple of women between 18 and 49 years of age. For each donor, CD4 naive and CD4 memory were each run on three plates, CD8 naive on two plates, and CD8 memory on one plate. The study deeply sequenced blood TCR repertoires of about 5 healthy adults to estimate repertoire size and the extent of clonotype sharing between individuals. Libraries were prepared and TCR repertoires were sequenced by different laboratories using diverse techniques, in order to increase sequencing depth and limit assay-specific biases. Leukapheresis yielded between about 0.85 and 9 billion PBMCs per donor. Here is what the overall study found, with its caveats: Larger estimated clonotype richness was generally found for naive subsets than for memory subsets. Rarefaction of sorted-subset datasets indicated incomplete sequencing despite the large sequencing depth. Sampling was restricted to blood, and TCR repertoires in tissue are likely to differ from TCR repertoires in blood. Based on pairwise subsampling, the degree of clonotype sharing among donors was expected to be affected by sequencing depth. The small number of donors limited the genetic and exposure-history diversity represented. Compared with non-shared clonotypes, the clonotypes found in all four sorted-subset donors had higher generation probabilities. Sharing across a few donors was observed for roughly 5.4% of naive CD4, over 3% of naive CD8, 2.3% of memory CD4, and about 0.4% of memory CD8 clonotypes.

For this chain, trimming is 6 bases at the V end and 4 bases at the J end, and the number of junction bases without a gene match is 11. CDR1 and CDR2 (MDHEN, SYDVKM) derive from the germline V gene. From the cysteine through the phenylalanine, the CDR3 covers 15 amino acids. Only the CDR3 part of the read is kept: 45 bases, read in frame from the first base. Using the deep immunoSEQ assay, multiplex PCR amplified TCR CDR3 regions from genomic DNA. Extracted genomic DNA from each cell subset was distributed evenly across all wells of several immunoSEQ 96-well plates, and each plate was treated as a replicate. For sorted subsets, 150 to 250 ng of genomic DNA, equivalent to around 30,000 T cell genomes, went into each replicate PCR. Purified libraries were measured with a Qubit 3.0 fluorometer, size-checked on a Bioanalyzer 2100, and measured again with the KAPA Library Quantification kit. Every immunoSEQ 96-well plate was sequenced on a dedicated single-read 150-cycle Illumina NextSeq 550 flow cell. In the authors' own workflow: Because the immunoSEQ output included only junctional sequences and no quality scores, the filtering could not be the same as the filtering used for full-length reads. To assign V/J genes and CDR3, sequences were annotated using PyIR, a Python wrapper for IgBLAST v1.9, with IMGT germline references. Reads were filtered out if the reads had weak V/J assignments (E-value above 1e-6), no CDR3, stop codons, out-of-frame junctions, or ambiguous translated residues. A V3J clonotype was defined by an identical inferred V gene, J gene, and CDR3 amino acid sequence. To compute the percentage overlap between repertoires, the number of shared unique clonotypes was divided by the size of the smaller repertoire. RTK rarefaction, the Chao1 estimator, and Recon v2.1 estimates of unobserved clonotypes were used to assess repertoire richness. Generation probabilities for all TCRbeta clonotypes obtained by the gDNA method from a few donors were computed using OLGA. TCRdb stores this immuneACCESS table with in-frame sequences only. Part of the clones is absent; in the studies checked, under half of the shortfall reflects unresolved V genes, and no reason is known for the rest. The V and J calls and clone size are taken from that table; D and trimming were inferred from the DNA. Present in this sample are under 750,000 clones, over 60% of which were seen just once. Of the sample, more than 1.5% is held by the ten largest clones.

Sequenced: memory CD4+ T cells sorted from blood. Taken with the paper, the label for cell subset or site translates to: CD45RA-negative fraction. The chain is assembled from TRBV28 and TRBJ2-7, with 8 bases aligning to TRBD2. The origin of this receptor is a woman aged 25-40 years in good health. Here the CDR3 is given as CASRPKVAGLYEQYF. Here is the DNA: TGTGCCAGCAGACCCAAGGTAGCGGGGTTATACGAGCAGTACTTC.